This record concerns one T cell receptor beta chain sequence. This clone's antigen is unknown. Base qualities are not recorded, but no much larger clone differs from it by a single base. This entry comes from a study of memory CD4+ T cells and cytomegalovirus serostatus (dated by TCRdb to the late 2010s). With respect to the entire study: The roughly 35 healthy Belgian adults in the cohort included 9 who were CMV seropositive and around 25 who were CMV seronegative. To replicate a published TCR-based CMV serostatus classifier, the researchers sequenced the CD4+ memory TCRbeta repertoires of a Belgian cohort whose cytomegalovirus serostatus was known.

Single viable CD3+CD4+CD8-CD45RO+ cells were sorted as memory CD4+ T cells on a FACSAria II. CMV serostatus was determined with a Roche Elecsys assay detecting serum IgG against CMV pp150, pp28, p38 and p52. Once the samples were thawed, total CD4+ T cells were enriched through positive selection using CD4 magnetic microbeads. Samples originated from another study that specifically interrogated the CD4+ T cell memory repertoire. Peripheral blood mononuclear cells were isolated and cryopreserved following standard operating procedures; serum was stored at -80 °C. The staining relied on CD3-PerCP (BW264/56), CD4-APC (RPA-T4), CD45RO-PE (UCHT1) and CD8-Pacific Orange (3B5) antibodies, and Sytox blue was used to exclude non-viable cells. The Quick-DNA Microprep Kit was used to extract genomic DNA from the sorted cells. TCRbeta DNA was amplified with the immunoSEQ hsTCRbeta kit following the manufacturer's protocol. An Illumina MiSeq instrument was used to sequence the TCRbeta libraries. The original methods were these. Following removal of out-of-frame sequences, around 2.4 million distinct TCRbeta sequences were retained, with an average of around 70,000 per individual. Each individual was scored by the count of around 160 previously reported CMV-associated TCRbeta sequences and the total productive distinct TCRbeta count. A beta-binomial model was reimplemented in Python, and scikit-learn random forests with default parameters were trained on US cohort data. Classifier performance on the Belgian cohort was reported as the median AUC with percentile confidence intervals calculated over 10,000 bootstrap iterations. The immuneACCESS repertoire file appears here via TCRdb, limited to in-frame rearrangements. These files lack a portion of the clones; in checked studies, under half of the deficit traces to unresolved V genes, and the cause of the others is not known. Clone size and V and J calls were adopted from that table, with D and trimming inferred from the DNA. This sample lists 64,000 or so clones; 70% to 80% were detected once. 0.75% to 0.9% of the sample is held by the ten biggest clonotypes.

On the study overall, not on this receptor specifically: The original-framework classifier achieved a median bootstrapped AUC of about 0.94 with a 95% CI of 0.76-1.00 on the Belgian cohort. For predicting CMV serostatus, the median bootstrapped AUC was 0.95 using the original framework and about 0.9 using a US-trained random forest. Of under 200 previously reported CMV-associated TCRbeta sequences, about 72 appeared in the CD4+ memory repertoires, each in one to five individuals. Only CD4+CD45RO+ memory cells were sequenced, unlike the original study, which covered naive and memory CD4+ and CD8+ populations. The results were read as suggesting that the CMV-associated TCR signature is, for the most part, present in the CD4+ memory repertoire.

Material for sequencing was memory CD4+ T cells from blood. The clonotype comes from an adult in good health and CMV-seronegative.

At the DNA level, the sequence is TGTGCCAGCTCAGCCCCAGGGGCCGCGAACACTGAAGCTTTCTTT. This codes for CASSAPGAANTEAFF. The chain joins TRBV18 to TRBJ1-1; perhaps TRBD1 is the D gene, with 6 bases matching. CDR1 and CDR2 are read off the germline V gene as KGHSH and LQKENI. The CDR3, from cysteine to phenylalanine, totals 15 residues. Only the CDR3 DNA stays, 45 bases, in frame from base 1. Trimming at the junction amounts to 5 bases on V and 1 base on J, and the germline ends lie 14 bases apart.